Listed below are T cell receptor beta chains from one sample, sequenced in a study of T-cell memory formation after mild COVID-19. TCRdb processed the 5' RACE reads anew with MiXCR; each CDR3 protein has one entry. The sample yields fewer than 300,000 distinct CDR3 sequences, approximately 19% seen once. The specimen sequenced was PBMCs or a T cell subset sorted from them (not recorded which). Source of these receptors: a young man who had mild COVID-19 (a few samples of this study predate the infection). Cell type and time point are not known. CDR3s include the opening cysteine and the closing phenylalanine or tryptophan. Fields, in order: V gene, D gene, CDR3 length, J gene, clone size, CDR3 protein, CDR3 DNA. D genes are given only for firm matches. Rows may omit the clone size; those that give it use once, few, many or a size class.

>TRBV4-3|-|15|TRBJ1-5|few
CASSLDITGNQPQHF
TGCGCCAGCAGCCTTGACATTACAGGGAATCAGCCCCAGCATTTT
>TRBV4-2|-|14|TRBJ2-2|-
CASSPWPNTGELFF
TGTGCCAGCAGCCCGTGGCCGAACACCGGGGAGCTGTTTTTT
>TRBV5-1|-|14|TRBJ1-6|few
CASSVDGDNSPLHF
TGCGCCAGCAGCGTGGACGGTGATAATTCACCCCTCCACTTT
>TRBV12-3/TRBV12-4|-|13|TRBJ2-1|once
CASRRASYNEQFF
TGTGCCAGCAGGCGGGCCTCCTACAATGAGCAGTTCTTC
>TRBV27|-|12|TRBJ2-1|-
CASRPGLYEQFF
TGTGCCAGCAGACCCGGGTTGTATGAGCAGTTCTTC
>TRBV4-3|-|15|TRBJ2-7|-
CASSQDPQGPREQYF
TGCGCCAGCAGCCAAGATCCGCAGGGACCTCGGGAGCAGTACTTC
>TRBV18|-|16|TRBJ2-2|many
CASSPRAAANTGELFF
TGTGCCAGCTCACCACGGGCAGCGGCTAACACCGGGGAGCTGTTTTTT
>TRBV29-1|-|11|TRBJ1-2|few
CIEGSTEGYTF
TGCATCGAGGGTTCCACTGAGGGCTACACCTTC
>TRBV29-1|TRBD1|15|TRBJ2-1|-
CSVEGQPFSYNEQFF
TGCAGCGTTGAGGGACAGCCTTTCTCCTACAATGAGCAGTTCTTC
>TRBV20-1|-|12|TRBJ2-5|-
CSASRALETQYF
TGCAGTGCTAGTCGCGCCTTGGAGACCCAGTACTTC
>TRBV15|-|13|TRBJ2-7|many
CATSLSVSYEQYF
TGTGCCACCAGCTTGTCAGTCTCCTACGAGCAGTACTTC
>TRBV15|-|16|TRBJ1-1|-
CATSRDGSLSNTEAFF
TGTGCCACCAGCAGAGATGGTAGTCTGTCGAACACTGAAGCTTTCTTT
>TRBV5-1|-|13|TRBJ2-7|many
CASRSYVAPEQYF
TGCGCCAGCCGAAGTTACGTCGCCCCCGAGCAGTACTTC
>TRBV28|TRBD2|13|TRBJ2-1|few
CASRRSGGGEQFF
TGTGCCAGCAGACGTAGCGGGGGGGGCGAGCAGTTCTTC
>TRBV10-3|-|14|TRBJ2-5|few
CAISAGQGGETQYF
TGTGCCATCAGCGCGGGGCAGGGGGGAGAGACCCAGTACTTC
>TRBV11-2|-|15|TRBJ2-2|-
CASSFLPGVTGELFF
TGTGCCAGCAGCTTTCTACCAGGGGTCACCGGGGAGCTGTTTTTT
>TRBV7-3|TRBD2|15|TRBJ2-2|few
CASSLQRGNTGELFF
TGTGCCAGCAGCTTGCAGCGGGGGAACACCGGGGAGCTGTTTTTT
>TRBV11-2|-|12|TRBJ2-5|many
CASSLVQETQYF
TGTGCCAGCAGCTTAGTCCAAGAGACCCAGTACTTC
>TRBV4-1|-|16|TRBJ1-2|few
CASSQDMHRRRYGYTF
TGCGCCAGCAGCCAAGATATGCACAGGAGACGCTATGGCTACACCTTC
>TRBV7-9|TRBD2|16|TRBJ2-3|few
CASSQGLAGVADTQYF
TGTGCCAGCAGCCAGGGACTAGCGGGGGTTGCAGATACGCAGTATTTT
>TRBV7-3|TRBD2|17|TRBJ2-3|few
CASSLGTSGGSTDTQYF
TGTGCCAGCAGCTTAGGGACTAGCGGGGGTAGCACAGATACGCAGTATTTT
>TRBV20-1|TRBD1|12|TRBJ1-6|-
CSANRGNSPLHF
TGCAGTGCTAACAGGGGGAATTCACCCCTCCACTTT
>TRBV3-1|TRBD1|16|TRBJ2-1|-
CASSQAWDRERNEQFF
TGTGCCAGCAGCCAAGCGTGGGACAGGGAGAGGAATGAGCAGTTCTTC
>TRBV4-3|TRBD1|17|TRBJ2-2|-
CASSLILDRGRSGELFF
TGCGCCAGCAGCCTTATATTGGACAGGGGGCGATCCGGGGAGCTGTTTTTT
>TRBV5-6|-|13|TRBJ2-1|many
CASSLVSVDEQFF
TGTGCCAGCAGCTTGGTGAGCGTCGATGAGCAGTTCTTC
>TRBV9|-|15|TRBJ1-6|few
CASSVSGYYNSPLHF
TGTGCCAGCAGCGTATCCGGCTACTATAATTCACCCCTCCACTTT
>TRBV7-6|TRBD1|16|TRBJ1-1|-
CASSSRPGQGSTEAFF
TGTGCCAGCAGCTCTAGGCCGGGACAGGGGAGCACTGAAGCTTTCTTT
>TRBV7-9|TRBD1|15|TRBJ1-6|-
CASSEPGQANSPLHF
TGTGCCAGCAGCGAACCGGGACAGGCTAATTCACCCCTCCACTTT
>TRBV10-3|-|12|TRBJ2-3|few
CAISGRGDTQYF
TGTGCCATCAGTGGGCGGGGAGATACGCAGTATTTT
>TRBV15|-|14|TRBJ2-7|-
CATSSGGSSYEQYF
TGTGCCACCAGCAGTGGGGGTTCCTCCTACGAGCAGTACTTC
>TRBV7-2|-|15|TRBJ1-2|few
CASSSGGAISNGYTF
TGTGCCAGCAGCTCCGGGGGGGCCATCAGTAATGGCTACACCTTC
>TRBV30|TRBD1|17|TRBJ2-7|many
CAWSAGQGAIGSYEQYF
TGTGCCTGGAGTGCCGGACAGGGGGCGATAGGATCCTACGAGCAGTACTTC
>TRBV12-3/TRBV12-4|-|13|TRBJ1-6|-
CASSREQGSPLHF
TGTGCCAGCAGCAGAGAACAGGGTTCACCCCTCCACTTT
>TRBV6-2/TRBV6-3|-|15|TRBJ2-3|few
CASSYSVRAKDTQYF
TGTGCCAGCAGTTACTCGGTCAGGGCGAAAGATACGCAGTATTTT
>TRBV5-1|-|15|TRBJ1-2|-
CASSLGPRTEYGYTF
TGCGCCAGCAGCTTGGGTCCGAGGACGGAATATGGCTACACCTTC
>TRBV11-2|-|13|TRBJ2-4|few
CASSFGQWGIQYF
TGTGCCAGCAGCTTCGGACAGTGGGGCATTCAGTACTTC
>TRBV25-1|-|13|TRBJ1-2|-
CASSYRGATGYTF
TGTGCCAGCAGTTACCGGGGGGCGACTGGCTACACCTTC
>TRBV20-1|TRBD1|15|TRBJ1-5|few
CSARVKDRGHQPQHF
TGCAGTGCTAGGGTCAAGGACAGGGGACATCAGCCCCAGCATTTT
>TRBV4-1|-|17|TRBJ1-4|few
CASSHRKAGTGNEKLFF
TGCGCCAGCAGCCACCGAAAAGCAGGGACGGGTAATGAAAAACTGTTTTTT
>TRBV29-1|-|15|TRBJ1-1|-
CVVVGFERTNTEAFF
TGCGTCGTTGTGGGCTTTGAGAGAACTAACACTGAAGCTTTCTTT
>TRBV5-1|TRBD1|19|TRBJ2-1|-
CASSLGSHRGPSFYNEQFF
TGCGCCAGCAGCTTGGGGAGTCACAGGGGGCCTAGTTTCTACAATGAGCAGTTCTTC
>TRBV11-2|-|13|TRBJ2-1|many
CASSANPNHEQFF
TGTGCCAGCAGCGCAAACCCGAACCATGAGCAGTTCTTC